Detailed here is one T cell receptor beta chain. Its antigen is not known. This sample is drawn from a study of shared clonotypes between healthy human individuals. Study-wide points: Naive subsets tended to show greater estimated richness than memory subsets.

Source study methods: Filtering of immunoSEQ junctional sequences could not match full-length read filtering. Some clones are missing from TCRdb's copy, which holds only in-frame ones; the method was immunoSEQ multiplex PCR. That table gives V, J and clone size, and the DNA gave D and trimming. The sample has millions of clones; under 95% are singletons. Terminally differentiated effector memory CD45RA+ cells were excluded by CCR7 positive selection of CD45RO-negative cells. Germline V gives CDR1 LNHDA, CDR2 SQIVND (reference sequence). J gave up 4 bases and V 9 bases, and 18 bases lay outside the gene matches. The CDR3 extends over 17 amino acids.

V and J are TRBV19 and TRBJ1-5; 7 nucleotides match TRBD1. What was sequenced was naive CD8+ T cells from PBMCs. The sequence was obtained from a man between 18 and 29 years old in good health. Some clones in this sample may be carry-over from other donors' samples. As DNA, the CDR3 is TGTGCCAGCAGGGCGTTTTCACAGGGGTCCCGGAATCAGCCCCAGCATTTT. Translated, it gives CASRAFSQGSRNQPQHF.